What follows is one T cell receptor (beta chain) and its context. Its specificity is unknown. Trimming pared 0 bases from V and 6 bases from J, leaving 9 bases between. The germline V gene has CDR1 SNHLY and CDR2 FYNNEI. This CDR3 has 14 amino acids. Through a sample-barcoded 5' primer and a J-beta primer mix, a second PCR was run for roughly 6 to 11 cycles. TCRdb fed the 5' RACE reads into MiXCR, producing one record per CDR3 protein. The data show about 640,000 distinct CDR3 sequences, approximately 59% seen once. Donors ranged from roughly 6 to 100 years old and were healthy Caucasians in Russia. This entry is derived from a study of blood T cells in healthy people across ages. Notes on the study in general: Diversity was higher, and naive CD4+ cells more numerous, in long-lived donors than in aged donors. Diversity figures derived from one million T cells were judged to underestimate the true value. Samples with more naive T cells showed higher observed beta diversity.

The J gene is TRBJ2-1, the V gene TRBV2; possibly TRBD1 or TRBD2 for D (5 bases each). Sequencing input: blood. The receptor's source is a man between 60 and 75 years old in good health. Here the CDR3 reads CASSEAWGSNEQFF. Here the CDR3 DNA reads TGTGCCAGCAGTGAAGCCTGGGGGTCCAATGAGCAGTTCTTC.